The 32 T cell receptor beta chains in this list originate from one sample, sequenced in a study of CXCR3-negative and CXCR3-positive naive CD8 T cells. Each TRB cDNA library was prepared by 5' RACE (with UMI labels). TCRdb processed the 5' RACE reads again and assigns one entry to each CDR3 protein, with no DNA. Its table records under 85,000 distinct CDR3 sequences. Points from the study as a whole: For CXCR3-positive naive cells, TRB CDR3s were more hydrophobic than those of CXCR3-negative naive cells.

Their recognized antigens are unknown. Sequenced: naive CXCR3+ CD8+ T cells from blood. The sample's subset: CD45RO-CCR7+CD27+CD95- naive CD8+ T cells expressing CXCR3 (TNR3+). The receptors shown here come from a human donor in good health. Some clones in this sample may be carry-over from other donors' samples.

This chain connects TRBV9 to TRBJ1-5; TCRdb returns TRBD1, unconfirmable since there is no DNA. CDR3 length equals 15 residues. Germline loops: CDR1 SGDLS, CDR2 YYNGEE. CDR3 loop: CASSVEDRDYQPQHF.

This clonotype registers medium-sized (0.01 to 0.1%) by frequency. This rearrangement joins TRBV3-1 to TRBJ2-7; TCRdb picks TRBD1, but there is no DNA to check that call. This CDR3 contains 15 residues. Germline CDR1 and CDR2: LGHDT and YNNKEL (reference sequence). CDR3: CASSQLDRASYEQYF.

CDR3 sequence: CASSPKGLDNEQYF. The genes are TRBV3-1 and TRBJ2-7; without DNA, the TCRdb call of TRBD2 cannot be checked. The CDR3 runs to 14 residues. The germline gives CDR1 LGHDT, CDR2 YNNKEL (reference sequence).

Here the CDR3 reads CSAKEQGYEQYF. The V call is TRBV20-1, the J call TRBJ2-7; TCRdb's D call of TRBD1 is untestable without DNA. The germline V gene has CDR1 DFQATT and CDR2 SNEGSKA (reference sequence). The CDR3 runs 12 residues.

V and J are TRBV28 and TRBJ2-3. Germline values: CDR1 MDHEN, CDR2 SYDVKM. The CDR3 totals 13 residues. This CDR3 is CDSSLRGTDTQYF. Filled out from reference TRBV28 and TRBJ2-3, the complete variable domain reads DVKVTQSSRYLVKRTGEKVFLECVQDMDHENMFWYRQDPGLGLRLIYFSYDVKMKEKGDIPEGYSVSREKKERFSLILESASTNQTSMYLCDSSLRGTDTQYFGPGTRLTVL.

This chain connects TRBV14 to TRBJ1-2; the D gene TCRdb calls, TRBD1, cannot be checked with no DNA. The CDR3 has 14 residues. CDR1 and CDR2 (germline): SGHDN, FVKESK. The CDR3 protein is CASSPTWGAYGYTF.

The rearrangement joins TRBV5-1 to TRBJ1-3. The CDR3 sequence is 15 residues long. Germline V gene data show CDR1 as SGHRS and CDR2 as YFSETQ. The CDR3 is CASSLGWEFGNTIYF.

The CDR3 sequence: CASSSPGQGTYEQYF. The genes are TRBV12-3 or TRBV12-4 and TRBJ2-7; TCRdb lists TRBD1, though no DNA is available to test this call. The CDR3 covers 15 residues.

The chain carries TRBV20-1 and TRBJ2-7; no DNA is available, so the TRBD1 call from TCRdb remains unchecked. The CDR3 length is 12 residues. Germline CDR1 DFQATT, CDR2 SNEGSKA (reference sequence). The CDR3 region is CSADEGGYEQYF.

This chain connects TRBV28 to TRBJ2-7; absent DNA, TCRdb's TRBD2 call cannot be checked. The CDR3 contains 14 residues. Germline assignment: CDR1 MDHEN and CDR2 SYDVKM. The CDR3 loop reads CASSSLAGGAEQYF.

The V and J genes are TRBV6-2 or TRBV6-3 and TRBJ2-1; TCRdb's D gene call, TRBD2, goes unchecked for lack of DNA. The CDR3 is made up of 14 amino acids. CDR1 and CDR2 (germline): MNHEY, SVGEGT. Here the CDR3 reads CTSNLAGGLDEQFF.

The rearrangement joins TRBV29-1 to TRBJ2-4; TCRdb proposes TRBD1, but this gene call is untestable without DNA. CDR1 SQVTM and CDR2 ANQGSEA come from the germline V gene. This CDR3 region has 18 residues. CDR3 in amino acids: CSVEALSGTDYAKNIQYF.

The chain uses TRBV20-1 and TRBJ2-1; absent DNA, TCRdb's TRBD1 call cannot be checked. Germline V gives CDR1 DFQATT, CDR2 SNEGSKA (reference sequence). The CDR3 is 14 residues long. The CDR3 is CSARGRGFNNEQFF.

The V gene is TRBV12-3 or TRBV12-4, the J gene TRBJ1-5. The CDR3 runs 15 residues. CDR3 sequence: CASSFMGGLNQPQHF.

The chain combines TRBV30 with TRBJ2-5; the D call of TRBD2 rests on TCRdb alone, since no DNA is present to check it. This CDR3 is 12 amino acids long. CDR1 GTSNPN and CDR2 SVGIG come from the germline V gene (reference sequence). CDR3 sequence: CAGDYEAETQYF.

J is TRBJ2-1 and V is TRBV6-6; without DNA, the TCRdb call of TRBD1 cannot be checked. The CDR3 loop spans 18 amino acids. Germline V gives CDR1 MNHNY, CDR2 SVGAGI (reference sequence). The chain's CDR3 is CASTLWDRDPKAKNEQFF.

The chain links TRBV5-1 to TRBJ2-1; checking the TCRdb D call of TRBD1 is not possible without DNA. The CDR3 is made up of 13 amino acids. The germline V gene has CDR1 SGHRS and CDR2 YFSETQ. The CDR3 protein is CASSTQGWDEQFF.

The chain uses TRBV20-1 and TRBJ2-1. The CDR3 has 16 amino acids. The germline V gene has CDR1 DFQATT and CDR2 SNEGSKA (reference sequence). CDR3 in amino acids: CSAREVTSGDYNEQFF.

Here the CDR3 reads CASSYSVMDEAFF. V gene TRBV7-3 combines with J gene TRBJ1-1. This CDR3 region has 13 residues. Germline V gene sequence: CDR1 SGHTA, CDR2 FQGTGA.

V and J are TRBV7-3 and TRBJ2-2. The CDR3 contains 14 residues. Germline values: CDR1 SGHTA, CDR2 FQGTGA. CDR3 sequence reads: CASSFIGNTGELFF.

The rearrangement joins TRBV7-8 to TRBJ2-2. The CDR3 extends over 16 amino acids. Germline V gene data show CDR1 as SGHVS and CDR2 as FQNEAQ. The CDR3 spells CASSDHSRANTGELFF. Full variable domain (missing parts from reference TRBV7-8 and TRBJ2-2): GAGVSQSPRYKVAKRGQDVALRCDPISGHVSLFWYQQALGQGPEFLTYFQNEAQLDKSGLPSDRFFAERPEGSVSTLKIQRTQQEDSAVYLCASSDHSRANTGELFFGEGSRLTVL.

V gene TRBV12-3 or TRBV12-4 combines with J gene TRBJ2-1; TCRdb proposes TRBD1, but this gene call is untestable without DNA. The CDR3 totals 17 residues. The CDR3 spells CASRLAGDQPSYSEQFF.

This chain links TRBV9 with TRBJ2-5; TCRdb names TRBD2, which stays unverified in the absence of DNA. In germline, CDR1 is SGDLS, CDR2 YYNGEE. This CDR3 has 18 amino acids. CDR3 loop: CASSATGTSGGAQETQYF.

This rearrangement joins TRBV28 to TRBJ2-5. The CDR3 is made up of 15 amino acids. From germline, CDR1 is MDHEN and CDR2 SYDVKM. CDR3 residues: CASSSNTDFQETQYF.

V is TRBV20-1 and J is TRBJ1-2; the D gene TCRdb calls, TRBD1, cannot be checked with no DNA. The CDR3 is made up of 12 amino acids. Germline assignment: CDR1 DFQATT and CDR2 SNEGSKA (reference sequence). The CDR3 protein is CSARDRDYGYTF.

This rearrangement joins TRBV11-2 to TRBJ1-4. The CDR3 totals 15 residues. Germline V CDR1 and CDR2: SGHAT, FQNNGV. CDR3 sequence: CASSPQGGSGEKLFF.

The CDR3: CASSQWDSTLAKNIQYF. The chain employs TRBV12-3 or TRBV12-4 and TRBJ2-4; TCRdb lists TRBD1, though no DNA is available to test this call. The CDR3 has 17 amino acids.

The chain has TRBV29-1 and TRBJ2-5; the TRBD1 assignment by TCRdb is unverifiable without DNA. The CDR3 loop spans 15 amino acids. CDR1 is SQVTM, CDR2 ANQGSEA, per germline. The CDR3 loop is CSVEDPRDREETQYF.

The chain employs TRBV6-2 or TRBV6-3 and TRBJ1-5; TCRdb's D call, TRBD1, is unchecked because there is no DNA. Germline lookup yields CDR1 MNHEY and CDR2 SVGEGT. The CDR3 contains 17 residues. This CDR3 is CASSYVSGSGSNQPQHF.

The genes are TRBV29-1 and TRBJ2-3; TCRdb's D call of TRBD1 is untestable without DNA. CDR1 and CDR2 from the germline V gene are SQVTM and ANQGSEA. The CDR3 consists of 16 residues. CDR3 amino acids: CSVEDIRGVSTDTQYF.

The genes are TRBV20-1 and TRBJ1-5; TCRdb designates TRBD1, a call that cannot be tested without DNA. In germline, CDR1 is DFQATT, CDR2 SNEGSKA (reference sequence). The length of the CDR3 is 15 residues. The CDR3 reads CSASQVGHHLQPQHF.

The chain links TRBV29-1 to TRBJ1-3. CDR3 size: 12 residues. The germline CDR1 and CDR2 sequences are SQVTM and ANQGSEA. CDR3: CSVVYGENTIYF.